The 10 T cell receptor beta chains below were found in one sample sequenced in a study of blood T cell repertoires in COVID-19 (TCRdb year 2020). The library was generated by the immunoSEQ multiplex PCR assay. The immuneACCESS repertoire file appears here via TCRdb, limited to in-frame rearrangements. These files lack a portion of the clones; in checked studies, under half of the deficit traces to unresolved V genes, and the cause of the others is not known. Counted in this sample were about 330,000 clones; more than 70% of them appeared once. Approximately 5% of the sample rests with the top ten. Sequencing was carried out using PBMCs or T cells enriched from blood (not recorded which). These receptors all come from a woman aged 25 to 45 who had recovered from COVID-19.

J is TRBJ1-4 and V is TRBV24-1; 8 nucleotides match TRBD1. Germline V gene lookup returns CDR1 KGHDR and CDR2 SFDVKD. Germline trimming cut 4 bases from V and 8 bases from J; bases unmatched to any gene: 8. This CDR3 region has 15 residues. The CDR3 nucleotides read TGTGCCACCAGTGAGTCCGGGACAGGATTCGAAAAACTGTTTTTT. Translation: CATSESGTGFEKLFF.

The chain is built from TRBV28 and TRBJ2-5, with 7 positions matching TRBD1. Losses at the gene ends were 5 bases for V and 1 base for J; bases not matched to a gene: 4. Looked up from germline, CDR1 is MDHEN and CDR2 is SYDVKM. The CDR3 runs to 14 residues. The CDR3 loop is CASSPRQGQETQYF. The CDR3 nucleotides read TGTGCCAGCAGTCCCAGACAGGGCCAAGAGACCCAGTACTTC.

Here the CDR3 DNA reads TGTGCCAGCAGCCGCCATAATGAAGGGGCAGAGATCTATGGCTACACCTTC. Protein product: CASSRHNEGAEIYGYTF. The V gene is TRBV3-1 (or the pseudogene TRBV3-2), the J gene TRBJ1-2, with a tentative D call TRBD1 (5 bases). Germline lookup yields CDR1 LGHDT and CDR2 YNNKEL (reference sequence). V lost 4 bases to trimming and J lost 4 bases, with 22 bases between them. This CDR3 is built from 17 residues.

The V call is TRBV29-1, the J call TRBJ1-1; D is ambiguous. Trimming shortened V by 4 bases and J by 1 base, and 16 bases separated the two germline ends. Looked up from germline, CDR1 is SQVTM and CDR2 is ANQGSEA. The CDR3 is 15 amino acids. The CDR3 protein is CSVALGLRQNTEAFF. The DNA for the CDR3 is TGCAGCGTTGCCCTTGGGTTGCGGCAGAACACTGAAGCTTTCTTT.

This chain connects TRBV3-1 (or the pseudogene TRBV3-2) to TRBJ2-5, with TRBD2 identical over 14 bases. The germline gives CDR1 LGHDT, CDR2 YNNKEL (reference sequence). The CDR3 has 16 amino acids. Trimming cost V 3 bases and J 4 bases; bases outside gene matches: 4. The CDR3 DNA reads TGTGCCAGCAGCCAGGGACTAGCGGGGGAGGGAGAGACCCAGTACTTC. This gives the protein CASSQGLAGEGETQYF.

DNA of the CDR3: TGTGCCACCAGCAGAGATCTGAGCGGAGGGGGCGCGGGAAACACCATATATTTT. This sequence encodes CATSRDLSGGGAGNTIYF. The V and J genes are TRBV15 and TRBJ1-3; the match to TRBD1 covers 7 bases. Trimming removed 0 bases from V and 4 bases from J; junction bases left unmatched: 12. The CDR3 totals 18 residues. The germline gives CDR1 LNHNV, CDR2 YYDKDF (reference sequence). Filled out from reference TRBV15 and TRBJ1-3, the complete variable domain reads DAMVIQNPRYQVTQFGKPVTLSCSQTLNHNVMYWYQQKSSQAPKLLFHYYDKDFNNEADTPDNFQSRRPNTSFCFLDIRSPGLGDTAMYLCATSRDLSGGGAGNTIYFGEGSWLTVV.

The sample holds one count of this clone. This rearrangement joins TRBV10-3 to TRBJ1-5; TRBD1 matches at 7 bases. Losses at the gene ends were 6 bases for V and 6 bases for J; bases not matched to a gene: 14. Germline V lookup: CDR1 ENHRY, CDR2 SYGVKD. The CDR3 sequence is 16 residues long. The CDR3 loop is CAISSQGLPAGQPQHF. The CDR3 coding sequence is TGTGCCATCAGCTCACAGGGGCTTCCCGCCGGTCAGCCCCAGCATTTT.

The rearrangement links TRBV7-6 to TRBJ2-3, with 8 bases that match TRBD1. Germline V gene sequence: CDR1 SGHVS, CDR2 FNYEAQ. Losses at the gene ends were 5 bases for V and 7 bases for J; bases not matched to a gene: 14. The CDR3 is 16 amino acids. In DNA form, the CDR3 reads TGTGCCAGCAGCCAAGAGGACAGGGAAAGTTTGAATACGCAGTATTTT. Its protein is CASSQEDRESLNTQYF.

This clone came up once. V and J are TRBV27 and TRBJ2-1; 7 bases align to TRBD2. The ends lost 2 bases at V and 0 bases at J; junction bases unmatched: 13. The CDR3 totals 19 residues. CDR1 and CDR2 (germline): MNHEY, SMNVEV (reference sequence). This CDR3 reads CASSLNRPGGVSSYNEQFF. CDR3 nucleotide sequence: TGTGCCAGCAGTTTAAACCGGCCGGGGGGTGTGAGCTCCTACAATGAGCAGTTCTTC.

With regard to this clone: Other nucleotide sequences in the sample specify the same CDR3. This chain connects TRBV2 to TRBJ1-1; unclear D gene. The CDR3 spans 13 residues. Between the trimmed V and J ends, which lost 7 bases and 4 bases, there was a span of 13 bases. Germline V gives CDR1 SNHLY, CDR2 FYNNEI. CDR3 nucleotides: TGTGCCAGCACCACCGGCGCAGGCACTGAAGCTTTCTTT. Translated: CASTTGAGTEAFF. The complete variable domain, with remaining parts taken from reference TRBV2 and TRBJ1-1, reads EPEVTQTPSHQVTQMGQEVILRCVPISNHLYFYWYRQILGQKVEFLVSFYNNEISEKSEIFDDQFSVERPDGSNFTLKIRSTKLEDSAMYFCASTTGAGTEAFFGQGTRLTVV.